This T cell receptor beta chain was found in a study of cytomegalovirus exposure and HLA in healthy donors. Germline lookup yields CDR1 SEHNR and CDR2 FQNEAQ (reference sequence). This CDR3 is built from 15 residues. With 0 bases removed from V and 6 bases from J, the gap between germline ends came to 14 bases. General study results and limits: A later analysis found that most CMV-associated TCR beta chains appeared HLA-restricted.

Details on this clone: What it recognizes is unknown.

Vbeta (60) and Jbeta (13) primers were used in the PCR. TCRdb's copy holds only in-frame clones and misses some; the assay was immunoSEQ multiplex PCR. Among roughly 140,000 clones listed, around 82% were seen once. This sequence joins TRBV7-9 and TRBJ1-2; tentatively, D is TRBD1 (5 bases). Material: PBMCs. The sequence derives from a woman aged 50 to 65 in good health and CMV-seropositive. DNA for the CDR3: TGTGCCAGCAGCTTAGCCCAGGGTGGTAAGGATGGCTACACCTTC. Protein sequence: CASSLAQGGKDGYTF.